This TCR beta chain was recorded in a study of identifying expanded T cells in peripheral blood. About this clone: The antigen is not known.

Some clones are missing from TCRdb's copy, which holds only in-frame ones; the method was immunoSEQ multiplex PCR. The sample has more than 75,000 clones, 86% seen once. No infections or other immune events were documented during collection. Study-wide results and limits: Over around two and four weeks, about 15 and 19 clones changed, versus around 1.1 between replicates. Clone count variance between roughly 2-week samples rose with total template count.

This TCR was recovered from a person aged 18 to 75 in good health. Material: blood.

CDR3 nucleotides: TGCAGCGTTATTGACCGGCGGTCGAACACTGAAGCTTTCTTT. Amino acid sequence: CSVIDRRSNTEAFF. This rearrangement joins TRBV29-1 to TRBJ1-1; D is undetermined. V shed 5 bases and J shed 1 base, with 14 bases lying between them. The germline gives CDR1 SQVTM, CDR2 ANQGSEA. CDR3 size: 14 residues.